The subject of this entry is one TCR beta chain. Its antigen remains unknown. Data came from immunoSEQ multiplex PCR; TCRdb stores just in-frame clones and leaves some out. The sample holds 100,000 to 120,000 clones; about 90% are singletons and the top ten take 2.5% to 3.5%. The CDR3 spans 14 residues. Germline CDR1 is SGDLS and CDR2 is YYNGEE. The ends were cut back, 0 bases at V and 5 bases at J, with 9 bases in the middle. This entry comes from a study of T cell responses to AZD1222 COVID-19 vaccine. Study results and limitations: Spike was spanned by vaccine-associated CD4 TCRs, which were dominant at 160-218 and 743-854.

The chain has TRBV9 and TRBJ2-1, with D hard to call. This material consisted of peripheral blood, taken on day 0 of AZD1222 vaccination. The receptor comes from an adult in good health. The CDR3 loop reads CASSVGVAHNEQFF. The CDR3 DNA reads as TGTGCCAGCAGCGTAGGGGTGGCGCACAATGAGCAGTTCTTC.